The following is a T cell receptor beta chain sequence with its context. Its antigen remains unidentified. The sample originates from a study of blood T cells in healthy people across ages. Study-level results: CMV status of donors was not determined, possibly confounding expanded clonotype changes.

A second PCR of roughly 6 to 12 cycles used a sample-barcoded 5' primer and a J-beta primer mix. TCRdb fed the 5' RACE reads into MiXCR, producing one record per CDR3 protein. Of over 1.5 million distinct CDR3 sequences in the sample, around half were seen once. CDR3 size: 14 residues. The ends were cut back, 5 bases at V and 0 bases at J, with 11 bases in the middle. Germline V gives CDR1 SGHTA, CDR2 FQGNSA. The sequence derives from a woman aged 35 to 49 in good health. This chain joins TRBV7-2 and TRBJ2-7; D call uncertain. Sequencing was carried out using blood. CDR3 sequence (DNA): TGTGCCAGCAGCGCACGTAGGAGCTCCTACGAGCAGTACTTC. Amino acid sequence: CASSARRSSYEQYF.